The next 5 T cell receptor beta chains were all read from a single sample in a study of T-cell reconstitution after alpha-beta-depleted transplantation in children. This sample's TCRbeta library carried unique molecular identifier barcodes. One entry per CDR3 protein results from TCRdb running MiXCR on the PCR reads. In the table there are 350,000 to 500,000 distinct CDR3 sequences, around two fifths of which are singletons. The sample in question was PBMCs, obtained before TCRalphabeta/CD19-depleted stem cell transplant. Source of these receptors: a girl aged 2 to 9 with aplastic anemia, due to receive a stem cell transplant.

This clonotype has just a few counts. The chain uses TRBV20-1 and TRBJ2-5, with D tentatively TRBD1 (6 bases). The germline V gene has CDR1 DFQATT and CDR2 SNEGSKA (reference sequence). This CDR3 region has 13 residues. Trimming pared 3 bases from V and 1 base from J, leaving 9 bases between. CDR3 DNA sequence: TGCAGTGCTAGGAGGACAGTCCAAGAGACCCAGTACTTC. It encodes CSARRTVQETQYF.

The V and J genes are TRBV6-6 and TRBJ2-7; D is undetermined. Trimming pared 8 bases from V and 1 base from J, leaving 12 bases between. There are 13 residues in the CDR3. Germline CDR1 is MNHNY and CDR2 is SVGAGI (reference sequence). The CDR3 DNA reads as TGTGCCAGCTCCCAGACCGTATCCTACGAGCAGTACTTC. This codes for CASSQTVSYEQYF.

The rearrangement uses TRBV4-1 and TRBJ2-5; 10 bases align to TRBD2. The V and J ends lost 3 bases and 2 bases, in that order; junction bases with no gene match: 9. The CDR3 has 17 amino acids. Germline V CDR1 and CDR2: MGHRA, YSYEKL. The CDR3 sequence: CASSQALAGSLQETQYF. CDR3 nucleotide sequence: TGCGCCAGCAGCCAGGCACTAGCGGGGAGCTTACAAGAGACCCAGTACTTC.

The chain joins TRBV29-1 to TRBJ1-5; D gene unclear. The V end lost 4 bases, the J end lost 5 bases, and 6 bases lay between the germline ends. Germline CDR1 and CDR2: SQVTM and ANQGSEA. The CDR3 loop spans 11 amino acids. The CDR3 loop reads CSVGGDQPQHF. In nucleotides, the CDR3 is TGCAGCGTTGGGGGTGATCAGCCCCAGCATTTT.

The V call is TRBV6-5, the J call TRBJ2-3; D gene ambiguous. Germline V gene data show CDR1 as MNHEY and CDR2 as SVGAGI. V gave up 0 bases and J gave up 1 base, with 14 bases separating them. The CDR3 spans 17 residues. CDR3 region: CASSYSSGRPRTDTQYF. In DNA form, the CDR3 reads TGTGCCAGCAGTTACTCGAGTGGACGGCCTCGCACAGATACGCAGTATTTT.